One and the same sample provided the 30 T cell receptor beta chains below, sequenced in a study of cytomegalovirus exposure and HLA in healthy donors. The PCR had 60 Vbeta and 13 Jbeta primers. Sequencing used immunoSEQ multiplex PCR; TCRdb keeps in-frame clones, though not all of them. This repertoire shows around 110,000 clones, approximately 70% found once; its top ten account for roughly 9.8%. The sample comprised PBMCs. Source of these receptors: a woman in her thirties or forties in good health and CMV-seropositive.

The chain has TRBV5-1 and TRBJ2-5; 7 nucleotides match TRBD2. The J call is uncertain, as TRBJ2-7 better fits the DNA end. The germline V gene has CDR1 SGHRS and CDR2 YFSETQ. This CDR3 has 15 amino acids. CDR3 sequence (DNA): TGCGCCAGCAGCCTGCTGGCGGGGGAGCTCTACGAGCAGTACTTC. Translation gives CASSLLAGELYEQYF.

The chain employs TRBV7-6 and TRBJ2-2; D is unresolved. CDR3 length equals 16 residues. Germline loops: CDR1 SGHVS, CDR2 FNYEAQ. V lost 0 bases, J lost 5 bases, and 13 bases lay in between. The CDR3 loop is CASSLASLPGTGELFF. The DNA of the CDR3 is TGTGCCAGCAGCTTAGCGTCGCTCCCGGGTACCGGGGAGCTGTTTTTT.

The J gene is TRBJ2-1, the V gene TRBV10-3; perhaps TRBD2 as D (7 bases). Germline V gene lookup returns CDR1 ENHRY and CDR2 SYGVKD. There are 16 residues in the CDR3. Between the trimmed V and J ends, which lost 2 bases and 7 bases, there was a span of 18 bases. CDR3 nucleotides: TGTGCCATCAGTGAGCCGGGGGGCCGGGTAGGTAATGAGCAGTTCTTC. It encodes CAISEPGGRVGNEQFF.

The V and J genes are TRBV5-4 and TRBJ2-7; 9 nucleotides agree with TRBD1. CDR1 is SGHNT, CDR2 YYREEE, per germline (reference sequence). Trimming removed 0 bases from V and 1 base from J; junction bases left unmatched: 2. This CDR3 region has 15 residues. CDR3 nucleotide sequence: TGTGCCAGCAGCTTGGGGACAGGGGTTTCCTACGAGCAGTACTTC. Translated, it gives CASSLGTGVSYEQYF. The full variable domain, completed using reference TRBV5-4 and TRBJ2-7, is ETGVTQSPTHLIKTRGQQVTLRCSSQSGHNTVSWYQQALGQGPQFIFQYYREEENGRGNFPPRFSGLQFPNYSSELNVNALELDDSALYLCASSLGTGVSYEQYFGPGTRLTVT.

The chain employs TRBV19 and TRBJ1-1, with 9 positions matching TRBD1. The CDR3 is made up of 15 amino acids. V shed 2 bases, J shed 4 bases, and the junction held 5 bases outside the gene matches. The V gene's germline CDR1 is LNHDA and CDR2 SQIVND (reference sequence). CDR3 sequence: CASSITGGAVTEAFF. CDR3 in DNA: TGTGCCAGTAGTATAACAGGGGGCGCCGTCACTGAAGCTTTCTTT. The full variable domain, rest sourced from reference TRBV19 and TRBJ1-1, is DGGITQSPKYLFRKEGQNVTLSCEQNLNHDAMYWYRQDPGQGLRLIYYSQIVNDFQKGDIAEGYSVSREKKESFPLTVTSAQKNPTAFYLCASSITGGAVTEAFFGQGTRLTVV.

The chain joins TRBV7-7 to TRBJ2-5, with a tentative D call TRBD2 (5 bases). The CDR3 is 13 amino acids. Between the trimmed V and J ends, which lost 3 bases and 4 bases, there was a span of 9 bases. Germline assignment: CDR1 SSHAT and CDR2 FNYEAQ (reference sequence). The DNA of the CDR3 is TGTGCCAGCAGCTTTCAGCGGCGAGAGACCCAGTACTTC. It codes for CASSFQRRETQYF. The entire variable domain, with the rest obtained from reference TRBV7-7 and TRBJ2-5, is as follows: GAGVSQSPRYKVTKRGQDVTLRCDPISSHATLYWYQQALGQGPEFLTYFNYEAQPDKSGLPSDRFSAERPEGSISTLTIQRTEQRDSAMYRCASSFQRRETQYFGPGTRLLVL.

This chain connects TRBV4-1 to TRBJ2-7, with D perhaps TRBD2 (6 bases). Germline V lookup: CDR1 MGHRA, CDR2 YSYEKL. The CDR3 spans 16 residues. Trimming left V 0 bases short and J 7 bases short, with 19 bases between. CDR3 DNA: TGCGCCAGCAGCCAAGATGGGGGGACCTCCTTTTTTGAGCAGTACTTC. Its protein is CASSQDGGTSFFEQYF.

The V and J genes are TRBV6-4 and TRBJ2-5; TRBD2 matches 7 bases. The tail of the sequence fits TRBJ2-7 better, so the J call may be wrong. Germline V gene data show CDR1 as MRHNA and CDR2 as SNTAGT. This CDR3 is 15 amino acids long. The CDR3: CASSVAASGTYEQYF. The CDR3 region has the DNA TGTGCCAGCAGTGTTGCGGCTAGCGGCACCTACGAGCAGTACTTC.

CDR3 loop: CASGGLPPNYGYTF. The CDR3 DNA is TGTGCCAGCGGGGGACTCCCGCCTAACTATGGCTACACCTTC. V usage is TRBV27 and J usage is TRBJ1-2; D possibly corresponds to TRBD1 (5 bases). This CDR3 comprises 14 residues. V was clipped by 8 bases and J by 0 bases, with 13 bases between them. The germline CDR1 and CDR2 sequences are MNHEY and SMNVEV (reference sequence).

This sequence joins TRBV29-1 and TRBJ2-5, with 11 bases fitting TRBD1. The CDR3 totals 24 residues. The germline V gene encodes CDR1 SQVTM and CDR2 ANQGSEA. Unmatched junction bases numbered 35, after V lost 3 bases and J lost 5 bases. For the CDR3, the DNA is TGCAGCGTTGACCCTACGTGGAATAATATGGGACAGGGGGTTTCCAGACCCCTCGAGGAGACCCAGTACTTC. It encodes CSVDPTWNNMGQGVSRPLEETQYF.

The chain has TRBV19 and TRBJ1-5, with a weak D call TRBD1 (5 bases). The CDR3 loop spans 16 amino acids. Germline CDR1 and CDR2: LNHDA and SQIVND (reference sequence). The V end lost 0 bases, the J end lost 3 bases, and 12 bases lay between the germline ends. CDR3 nucleotides: TGTGCCAGTAGTATAGATCTATCGGACACCAATCAGCCCCAGCATTTT. Protein: CASSIDLSDTNQPQHF.

The chain has TRBV4-3 and TRBJ2-7; 8 bases match TRBD2. The CDR3 runs 15 residues. Losses at the gene ends were 1 base for V and 3 bases for J; bases not matched to a gene: 5. In germline, CDR1 is LGHNA, CDR2 YSLEER. The CDR3 spells CASSQVLAGIYEQYF. In DNA form, the CDR3 reads TGCGCCAGCAGCCAAGTTCTAGCGGGTATCTACGAGCAGTACTTC.

The V call is TRBV23-1, the J call TRBJ1-5; D remains ambiguous. TRBV23-1 has ORF status, its function being uncertain. The CDR3 sequence is 17 residues long. The ends were cut back, 0 bases at V and 6 bases at J, with 18 bases in the middle. The chain's CDR3 is CASSQSCPARAPQPQHF. For the CDR3, the DNA is TGCGCCAGCAGTCAATCTTGTCCAGCTAGAGCACCTCAGCCCCAGCATTTT.

This rearrangement joins TRBV19 to TRBJ1-1; 7 bases are shared with TRBD1. Germline V gene lookup returns CDR1 LNHDA and CDR2 SQIVND (reference sequence). V trimming: 4 bases; J trimming: 4 bases; junction bases outside the gene matches: 6. CDR3 length equals 14 residues. The DNA for the CDR3 is TGTGCCAGTAGTACAGCGACAGGGTCCACTGAAGCTTTCTTT. Protein sequence: CASSTATGSTEAFF.

The rearrangement joins TRBV7-7 to TRBJ2-2; unclear D gene. Trimming left V 5 bases short and J 6 bases short, with 10 bases between. This CDR3 is 13 amino acids long. The V gene's germline CDR1 is SSHAT and CDR2 FNYEAQ (reference sequence). The CDR3 spells CASSTSPPGELFF. The CDR3 nucleotides are TGTGCCAGCAGCACATCCCCACCCGGGGAGCTGTTTTTT. Supplemented by reference TRBV7-7 and TRBJ2-2, the full variable domain reads GAGVSQSPRYKVTKRGQDVTLRCDPISSHATLYWYQQALGQGPEFLTYFNYEAQPDKSGLPSDRFSAERPEGSISTLTIQRTEQRDSAMYRCASSTSPPGELFFGEGSRLTVL.

The CDR3 sequence: CATSSPGQVYEQYF. In DNA, the CDR3 is TGTGCCACCAGCAGCCCGGGACAGGTCTACGAGCAGTACTTC. The J gene is TRBJ2-7, the V gene TRBV15; 8 bases agree with TRBD1. Germline assignment: CDR1 LNHNV and CDR2 YYDKDF (reference sequence). The V and J ends lost 3 bases and 3 bases, in that order; junction bases with no gene match: 4. The CDR3 has 14 amino acids.

The rearrangement uses TRBV29-1 and TRBJ2-5, with TRBD2 matching 14 bases. Germline values: CDR1 SQVTM, CDR2 ANQGSEA. The CDR3 covers 13 residues. The junction had 2 bases not matched to a gene; V was cut back by 4 bases and J by 7 bases. CDR3 protein: CSVGLAGGVTQYF. In DNA, the CDR3 is TGCAGCGTTGGACTAGCGGGAGGGGTGACCCAGTACTTC.

The V gene is TRBV7-6, the J gene TRBJ1-2; TRBD1 might be the D (5 bases). In germline, CDR1 is SGHVS, CDR2 FNYEAQ. This CDR3 spans 14 amino acids. V dropped 3 bases and J dropped 6 bases, with 14 bases sitting between them. The CDR3 loop is CASSLQGIGNGYTF. For the CDR3, the DNA is TGTGCCAGCAGCTTGCAGGGAATTGGGAATGGCTACACCTTC.

V usage is TRBV19 and J usage is TRBJ2-1; no firm D call. Germline loops: CDR1 LNHDA, CDR2 SQIVND (reference sequence). The CDR3 has 12 amino acids. V lost 1 base and J 10 bases, leaving 8 bases between the germline ends. CDR3: CASSIVGAEQFF. Written as DNA, the CDR3 is TGTGCCAGTAGTATAGTCGGAGCGGAGCAGTTCTTC.

The chain recombines TRBV7-3 with TRBJ2-7; possibly TRBD1 for D (6 bases). The CDR3 covers 13 residues. The germline V gene encodes CDR1 SGHTA and CDR2 FQGTGA. Trimming cost V 3 bases and J 6 bases, with 12 bases left between them. This chain's CDR3 is CASSFNRASEQYF. For the CDR3, the DNA is TGTGCCAGCAGCTTCAACAGGGCCTCCGAGCAGTACTTC.

The rearrangement links TRBV27 to TRBJ2-2; maybe TRBD1 (5 bases). The CDR3 covers 14 residues. Trimming took 2 bases from V and 1 from J, leaving 5 bases between them. Looked up from germline, CDR1 is MNHEY and CDR2 is SMNVEV (reference sequence). The CDR3 protein is CASSLRGNTGELFF. In DNA, the CDR3 is TGTGCCAGCAGTTTAAGGGGGAACACCGGGGAGCTGTTTTTT.

In this sample, this clone turned up once. The gene calls are TRBV10-3 and TRBJ1-1, with D possibly TRBD1 on 6 matching bases. V was pared by 4 bases and J by 6 bases, with 21 bases between. This CDR3 is built from 16 residues. CDR1 and CDR2 (germline): ENHRY, SYGVKD. The CDR3 bases are TGTGCCATCAGTGCTAGAAAGGACAGTCTGATCGCTGAAGCTTTCTTT. Translating it yields CAISARKDSLIAEAFF.

The DNA for the CDR3 is TGCGCCAGCAGCCAAGTTCGGGACAGGGGACTCACGGCTTTCTTT. The encoded protein is CASSQVRDRGLTAFF. This chain connects TRBV4-1 to TRBJ1-1, with 10 bases aligning to TRBD1. The CDR3 runs 15 residues. The germline gives CDR1 MGHRA, CDR2 YSYEKL. Trimming cost V 1 base and J 11 bases; bases outside gene matches: 10.

This clone was seen a handful of times. The chain links TRBV30 to TRBJ2-7; 11 bases line up with TRBD2. From germline, CDR1 is GTSNPN and CDR2 SVGIG (reference sequence). The CDR3 totals 18 residues. V was pared by 0 bases and J by 2 bases, with 12 bases of the junction left unmatched. CDR3 nucleotides: TGTGCCTGGAGTGTGCGAAGGACTAGCGGGCCCGACCCCTACGAGCAGTACTTC. Translated, it gives CAWSVRRTSGPDPYEQYF.

CDR3 nucleotides: TGTGCCAGCAGTTTAGCGGGAGGGCCCTTGGGAGAGCAGTTCTTC. It is translated as CASSLAGGPLGEQFF. The rearrangement links TRBV28 to TRBJ2-1, with 9 nucleotides matching TRBD2. The ends lost 2 bases at V and 10 bases at J; junction bases unmatched: 9. CDR3 length: 15 amino acids. From germline, CDR1 is MDHEN and CDR2 SYDVKM. Using reference TRBV28 and TRBJ2-1 for the parts outside the CDR3, the full variable domain is DVKVTQSSRYLVKRTGEKVFLECVQDMDHENMFWYRQDPGLGLRLIYFSYDVKMKEKGDIPEGYSVSREKKERFSLILESASTNQTSMYLCASSLAGGPLGEQFFGPGTRLTVL.

The rearrangement uses TRBV2 and TRBJ1-4; tentatively, D is TRBD1 (5 bases). The length of the CDR3 is 12 residues. Germline V CDR1 and CDR2: SNHLY, FYNNEI. V was cut by 5 bases and J by 13 bases, with 14 bases left in between. CDR3 protein: CASSFSRVLLFF. As DNA, the CDR3 is TGTGCCAGCAGTTTCTCCAGGGTTTTACTGTTTTTT.

The V call is TRBV4-1, the J call TRBJ1-4; 10 bases are shared with TRBD1. Looked up from germline, CDR1 is MGHRA and CDR2 is YSYEKL. Unmatched junction bases numbered 12, after V lost 3 bases and J lost 5 bases. The CDR3 covers 18 residues. This CDR3 is CASSQNKWTGGGNEKLFF. The CDR3 coding sequence is TGCGCCAGCAGCCAGAATAAGTGGACAGGGGGGGGAAATGAAAAACTGTTTTTT.

The rearrangement joins TRBV19 to TRBJ1-1; TRBD1 matches 8 bases. This CDR3 has 14 residues. Germline trimming cut 9 bases from V and 8 bases from J; bases unmatched to any gene: 14. Germline V gene data show CDR1 as LNHDA and CDR2 as SQIVND (reference sequence). The CDR3 bases are TGTGCCAGCCGATTTGGGACAGGAGTGGGCGAAGCTTTCTTT. The encoded protein is CASRFGTGVGEAFF.

This clone was seen only a few times. This chain uses TRBV7-9 with TRBJ1-1; tentative D call: TRBD1 (6 bases). Trimming took off 2 bases at V and 3 bases at J, with 19 bases between the two ends. CDR3 size: 17 residues. Germline V CDR1 and CDR2: SEHNR, FQNEAQ (reference sequence). CDR3 amino acids: CASSLTQGLVSDTEAFF. In nucleotides, the CDR3 is TGTGCCAGCAGCTTAACCCAGGGGCTGGTTTCAGACACTGAAGCTTTCTTT.

The gene calls are TRBV9 and TRBJ2-2, with D possibly being TRBD2 (6 bases). The V end lost 3 bases, the J end lost 3 bases, and 12 bases lay between the germline ends. Germline V gene lookup returns CDR1 SGDLS and CDR2 YYNGEE. The CDR3 is made up of 15 amino acids. Here the CDR3 DNA reads TGTGCCAGCAGCGGTCCGGGACTTCACACCGGGGAGCTGTTTTTT. It translates to CASSGPGLHTGELFF.